The 7 T cell receptor beta chains reported below all come from one sample, sequenced in a study of PD-1 blockade in classical Hodgkin lymphoma. Sequenced by immunoSEQ multiplex PCR; TCRdb stores in-frame clones only, minus some. The table shows about 40,000 clones, with 80% to 90% occurring only once. All patients relapsed after autologous stem cell transplantation, and brentuximab vedotin exposure varied. The input for sequencing was peripheral blood mononuclear cells (PBMCs), taken at baseline. The receptors stem from a human donor with classical Hodgkin lymphoma.

This chain's CDR3 is CASSPRTSVSGEQYF. CDR3 coding DNA: TGCGCCAGCAGCCCCCGGACTAGCGTTAGCGGCGAGCAGTACTTC. V and J are TRBV5-1 and TRBJ2-7, with 9 bases aligning to TRBD2. The CDR3 length is 15 residues. Per germline, CDR1 SGHRS and CDR2 YFSETQ. The V and J ends lost 4 bases and 6 bases, in that order; junction bases with no gene match: 11.

The V and J genes are TRBV7-3 and TRBJ2-1, with 7 bases identical to TRBD2. The CDR3 consists of 14 residues. The J segment lost 5 bases and the V segment lost 3 bases, leaving 4 bases of the junction unmatched. CDR1 is SGHTA, CDR2 FQGTGA, per germline. The CDR3 DNA sequence: TGTGCCAGCAGCTTCTCGGGACTAAACAATGAGCAGTTCTTC. Translated: CASSFSGLNNEQFF.

Only a few counts were recorded for this clone. This chain joins TRBV19 and TRBJ1-1; no reliable D call. The V end lost 10 bases, the J end lost 10 bases, and 19 bases lay between the germline ends. Germline V gives CDR1 LNHDA, CDR2 SQIVND (reference sequence). The CDR3 is 12 residues long. The CDR3 is CATRLGMDSAFF. The DNA of the CDR3 is TGTGCCACCCGGCTCGGGATGGACTCAGCTTTCTTT.

The chain has TRBV7-2 and TRBJ2-7; TRBD1 or TRBD2 may be the D gene (5 bases each). Trimming stripped 5 bases from V and 2 bases from J, with 16 bases between. The CDR3 has 15 residues. Germline values: CDR1 SGHTA, CDR2 FQGNSA. The CDR3 region has the DNA TGTGCCAGCAGCCCCTACGGGGTAGGGGCCTACGAGCAGTACTTC. Translating gives CASSPYGVGAYEQYF.

This rearrangement joins TRBV5-1 to TRBJ1-4, with 7 bases aligning to TRBD1. This CDR3 is built from 14 residues. V dropped 0 bases and J dropped 8; count of bases not matched to a gene: 4. Germline V lookup: CDR1 SGHRS, CDR2 YFSETQ. CDR3 protein: CASSLGQGVEKLFF. For the CDR3, the DNA is TGCGCCAGCAGCTTGGGGCAGGGGGTAGAAAAACTGTTTTTT.

This clone came up a few times. J is TRBJ2-7 and V is TRBV7-9, with TRBD1 as a possible D gene (6 bases). The CDR3 extends over 12 amino acids. The V and J ends lost 5 bases and 5 bases respectively, with 10 bases between them. Germline values: CDR1 SEHNR, CDR2 FQNEAQ (reference sequence). CDR3 bases: TGTGCCAGCAGCCCATACAGGGACGAGCAGTACTTC. As protein: CASSPYRDEQYF.

The chain links TRBV11-2 to TRBJ1-3; D is possibly TRBD1 (5 bases). This CDR3 is built from 17 residues. Looked up from germline, CDR1 is SGHAT and CDR2 is FQNNGV. Trimming cost V 1 base and J 0 bases, with 13 bases left between them. CDR3: CASSLVGGSGSGNTIYF. The CDR3 bases are TGTGCCAGCAGCTTAGTCGGGGGGAGCGGCTCTGGAAACACCATATATTTT.